This T cell receptor (beta chain) was recorded in a study of response to subunit inactivated influenza vaccine. Regarding the study as a whole: The authors suggested that every seasonal influenza vaccination recruits few new T cells.

Ten or more counts support this clonotype. Its specificity is not known. MiXCR, run by TCRdb on the RT-PCR reads, gives a single entry per CDR3 protein. The repertoire holds 500,000 to 550,000 distinct CDR3 sequences, with approximately 7.1% as singletons. The germline gives CDR1 MDHEN, CDR2 SYDVKM. This CDR3 spans 12 amino acids. V dropped 7 bases and J dropped 10 bases, with 15 bases sitting between them. The chain has TRBV28 and TRBJ2-3; tentative D call: TRBD1 (6 bases). The receptor's source is a man between 45 and 75 years old who received an inactivated influenza vaccine. The input for sequencing was PBMCs from blood, taken about 24 months after vaccination. In DNA, the CDR3 is TGTGCCAGCAAGGACAGAGTTCCGTCGCAGTATTTT. Translation: CASKDRVPSQYF.